This passage covers 26 T cell receptor beta chains from one sample sequenced in a study of blood T cell repertoires in COVID-19. Sequencing was performed with immunoSEQ multiplex PCR; in TCRdb, only in-frame clones are kept and a portion is missing. This sample carries around 300,000 clones, around 88% of them seen once, and the ten largest clones take approximately 3.1%. Specimen: peripheral blood. The receptors were sampled from a man aged 30-40 years with active or convalescent COVID-19.

The chain is built from TRBV30 and TRBJ1-5; 8 bases line up with TRBD1. The CDR3 covers 13 residues. Germline CDR1 and CDR2: GTSNPN and SVGIG (reference sequence). The ends lost 1 base at V and 6 bases at J; junction bases unmatched: 2. CDR3 sequence reads: CAWSARGLQPQHF. CDR3 in DNA: TGTGCCTGGAGTGCCAGGGGGCTTCAGCCCCAGCATTTT.

The rearrangement joins TRBV5-1 to TRBJ2-7, with a possible D match to TRBD1 (6 bases). Trimming pared 5 bases from V and 3 bases from J, leaving 15 bases between. CDR1 SGHRS and CDR2 YFSETQ come from the germline V gene. This CDR3 has 14 residues. CDR3 sequence reads: CASRTDRVNYEQYF. CDR3 nucleotides: TGCGCCAGCAGGACGGACAGAGTTAACTACGAGCAGTACTTC.

V and J are TRBV19 and TRBJ2-1, with 7 bases matching TRBD2. Germline CDR1 is LNHDA and CDR2 is SQIVND (reference sequence). Trimming removed 3 bases from V and 4 bases from J; junction bases left unmatched: 12. This CDR3 is 17 amino acids long. CDR3 DNA: TGTGCCAGTAGTATCGGTCCCACTAGCGATAGGTACAATGAGCAGTTCTTC. Amino acids: CASSIGPTSDRYNEQFF.

The V gene is TRBV2, the J gene TRBJ1-2; 7 nucleotides line up with TRBD1. After removal of 8 bases from V and 5 bases from J, the junction contained 8 bases not matched to a gene. The germline gives CDR1 SNHLY, CDR2 FYNNEI. The CDR3 is 13 amino acids. The CDR3 region is CASLEGAGYGYTF. The CDR3 DNA reads TGTGCCAGCTTAGAGGGGGCAGGGTATGGCTACACCTTC.

The chain carries TRBV5-8 and TRBJ1-4; possible D gene TRBD1, 6 bases. Between the trimmed V and J ends, which lost 3 bases and 4 bases, there was a span of 13 bases. The CDR3 runs 15 residues. The germline gives CDR1 SGHTS, CDR2 YDEGEE. The CDR3 DNA is TGTGCCAGCAGCTCGGGTGGGGGCCTTAATGAAAAACTGTTTTTT. Translating it yields CASSSGGGLNEKLFF.

V gene TRBV7-2 combines with J gene TRBJ1-3; D gene unclear. CDR1 and CDR2 from the germline V gene are SGHTA and FQGNSA. The CDR3 is 14 residues long. V gave up 4 bases and J gave up 2 bases, with 9 bases separating them. In DNA, the CDR3 is TGTGCCAGCAGCTCCCAGGCCCCTGGAAACACCATATATTTT. Its protein is CASSSQAPGNTIYF.

The chain couples TRBV25-1 to TRBJ2-2, with D possibly being TRBD2 (5 bases). V dropped 8 bases and J dropped 1 base, with 11 bases sitting between them. CDR1 and CDR2 from the germline V gene are MGHDK and SYGVNS. This CDR3 has 14 amino acids. As DNA, the CDR3 is TGTGCCAGCCGGGCAGCGGAGAACACCGGGGAGCTGTTTTTT. Residues: CASRAAENTGELFF. The full variable domain, completed using reference TRBV25-1 and TRBJ2-2, is EADIYQTPRYLVIGTGKKITLECSQTMGHDKMYWYQQDPGMELHLIHYSYGVNSTEKGDLSSESTVSRIRTEHFPLTLESARPSHTSQYLCASRAAENTGELFFGEGSRLTVL.

The rearrangement links TRBV7-3 to TRBJ2-1, with D maybe TRBD1 (6 bases). V lost 5 bases, J lost 0 bases, and 11 bases lay in between. The CDR3 runs to 15 residues. CDR1 SGHTA and CDR2 FQGTGA come from the germline V gene. The CDR3: CASSRQASSYNEQFF. The DNA for the CDR3 is TGTGCCAGCAGCCGACAGGCTAGCTCCTACAATGAGCAGTTCTTC.

J is TRBJ2-1 and V is TRBV6-5; 7 bases agree with TRBD1. Germline V lookup: CDR1 MNHEY, CDR2 SVGAGI. The trim removed 5 bases at V and 0 bases at J, leaving 4 bases unmatched. The CDR3 is 15 residues long. In DNA form, the CDR3 reads TGTGCCAGCAGTCGTACAGGGGCCTCCTACAATGAGCAGTTCTTC. It translates to CASSRTGASYNEQFF.

The V call is TRBV9, the J call TRBJ2-2, with D tentatively TRBD1 (5 bases). Germline-derived CDR1 and CDR2 are SGDLS and YYNGEE. Trimming removed 0 bases at V and 5 bases at J, with 8 bases between. CDR3 length: 14 amino acids. CDR3 coding DNA: TGTGCCAGCAGCGTAGAGCAGGGAACCGGGGAGCTGTTTTTT. It specifies CASSVEQGTGELFF.

The gene calls are TRBV7-9 and TRBJ2-2; D perhaps matches TRBD1 (6 bases). Looked up from germline, CDR1 is SEHNR and CDR2 is FQNEAQ (reference sequence). Trimming stripped 5 bases from V and 1 base from J, with 11 bases between. The CDR3 is made up of 15 amino acids. The DNA for the CDR3 is TGTGCCAGCAGCCGAGACAGGTTGAACACCGGGGAGCTGTTTTTT. Translating it yields CASSRDRLNTGELFF.

V and J are TRBV7-9 and TRBJ1-2, with D hard to call. The V end lost 1 base, the J end lost 8 bases, and 11 bases lay between the germline ends. Germline CDR1 is SEHNR and CDR2 is FQNEAQ (reference sequence). This CDR3 comprises 13 residues. The CDR3 loop is CASSLDSHRGYTF. CDR3 coding DNA: TGTGCCAGCAGCTTAGACAGTCATCGCGGCTACACCTTC.

This rearrangement joins TRBV5-1 to TRBJ2-3; no reliable D call. Germline V gene sequence: CDR1 SGHRS, CDR2 YFSETQ. The CDR3 covers 14 residues. V lost 0 bases, J lost 4 bases, and 9 bases lay in between. The CDR3 region is CASSLGVSPDTQYF. Written as DNA, the CDR3 is TGCGCCAGCAGCTTGGGCGTGTCCCCAGATACGCAGTATTTT.

This clone was detected a few times. The chain is built from TRBV19 and TRBJ1-1, with D perhaps TRBD1 (6 bases). The CDR3 is 12 amino acids. V lost 7 bases to trimming and J lost 7 bases, with 13 bases between them. Germline CDR1 LNHDA, CDR2 SQIVND (reference sequence). CDR3 coding DNA: TGTGCCAGTATCAAGGGGGGGGTTGAAGCTTTCTTT. Protein sequence: CASIKGGVEAFF.

The CDR3 loop is CASSSRGPSYNSPLHF. DNA for the CDR3: TGTGCCAGCAGTTCCAGGGGGCCGTCCTATAATTCACCCCTCCACTTT. The chain employs TRBV6-5 and TRBJ1-6; 8 bases align to TRBD1. The CDR3 is made up of 16 amino acids. Germline values: CDR1 MNHEY, CDR2 SVGAGI. The V segment lost 4 bases and the J segment 1 base; nucleotides outside the gene matches: 3.

The chain is built from TRBV7-9 and TRBJ2-7, with 9 bases matching TRBD2. This CDR3 is built from 16 residues. V lost 5 bases and J lost 0; bases outside the gene matches: 8. The germline CDR1 and CDR2 sequences are SEHNR and FQNEAQ (reference sequence). The CDR3 reads CASSTRLADFSYEQYF. The DNA for the CDR3 is TGTGCCAGCAGCACCAGACTAGCGGACTTCTCCTACGAGCAGTACTTC.

This rearrangement joins TRBV19 to TRBJ1-2; 12 nucleotides agree with TRBD1. The CDR3 runs 16 residues. Trimming at V came to 6 bases and at J to 8 bases, leaving 13 bases not matched to a gene. Germline CDR1 LNHDA, CDR2 SQIVND (reference sequence). CDR3 protein: CASSPSGGQGALGYTF. CDR3 in DNA: TGTGCCAGTAGCCCCTCTGGGGGACAGGGGGCGCTGGGCTACACCTTC.

The chain has TRBV4-1 and TRBJ1-5, with 7 bases matching TRBD1. The germline V gene encodes CDR1 MGHRA and CDR2 YSYEKL. With V trimmed by 1 base and J by 7 bases, 7 bases remained unmatched. This CDR3 comprises 15 residues. The CDR3 here is CASSQVRQGAQPQHF. The CDR3 coding sequence is TGCGCCAGCAGCCAAGTTAGACAGGGAGCACAGCCCCAGCATTTT.

The chain has TRBV6-6 and TRBJ2-7; TRBD2 aligns across 9 bases. V dropped 1 base and J dropped 5; count of bases not matched to a gene: 6. Germline lookup yields CDR1 MNHNY and CDR2 SVGAGI (reference sequence). This CDR3 has 15 amino acids. The CDR3 protein is CASSYWREGLNEQYF. The CDR3 DNA reads TGTGCCAGCAGTTACTGGCGGGAGGGCCTAAACGAGCAGTACTTC.

Here the CDR3 DNA reads TGTGCCAGCAGCTTATTGGGGGGGCTGCCTGGAAACACCATATATTTT. Protein sequence: CASSLLGGLPGNTIYF. V and J are TRBV7-2 and TRBJ1-3; a weak D match, TRBD1 (6 bases). Between the trimmed V and J ends, which lost 2 bases and 2 bases, there was a span of 13 bases. The length of the CDR3 is 16 residues. CDR1 and CDR2 (germline): SGHTA, FQGNSA.

The chain joins TRBV5-1 to TRBJ1-1; tentative D call: TRBD1 (6 bases). V gave up 2 bases and J gave up 5 bases, with 10 bases separating them. CDR1 and CDR2 (germline): SGHRS, YFSETQ. The CDR3 contains 13 residues. The CDR3 sequence is CASSFRGQTEAFF. The CDR3 nucleotides are TGCGCCAGCAGCTTCAGGGGACAAACTGAAGCTTTCTTT.

The chain employs TRBV6-1 and TRBJ1-4, with TRBD1 as a possible D gene (5 bases). V dropped 4 bases and J dropped 7 bases, with 16 bases sitting between them. Germline CDR1 is MNHNS and CDR2 is SASEGT. The CDR3 consists of 15 residues. The CDR3 loop reads CASSADSLGGEKLFF. The CDR3 nucleotides read TGTGCCAGCAGTGCTGACAGCCTGGGTGGTGAAAAACTGTTTTTT.

V is TRBV19 and J is TRBJ2-2; 9 positions match TRBD2. V lost 3 bases and J lost 5; bases outside the gene matches: 7. Germline CDR1 is LNHDA and CDR2 is SQIVND (reference sequence). This CDR3 is 16 amino acids long. The CDR3: CASSIRTSVGTGELFF. CDR3 DNA sequence: TGTGCCAGTAGTATCCGGACTAGCGTCGGGACCGGGGAGCTGTTTTTT.

The chain carries TRBV6-4 and TRBJ2-3; D unresolved. The V end lost 5 bases, the J end lost 1 base, and 7 bases lay between the germline ends. The CDR3 covers 13 residues. Germline CDR1 reads MRHNA; CDR2 reads SNTAGT. The CDR3 here is CASSLRGTDTQYF. The DNA for the CDR3 is TGTGCCAGCAGTCTCCGGGGCACAGATACGCAGTATTTT.

The chain uses TRBV13 and TRBJ2-5, with D possibly TRBD1 on 7 matching bases. Germline V gene lookup returns CDR1 PRHDT and CDR2 FYEKMQ (reference sequence). The CDR3 is made up of 16 amino acids. Trimming left V 1 base short and J 0 bases short, with 12 bases between. CDR3 DNA: TGTGCCAGCAGCTTAGAGACAGGGAGGTACCAAGAGACCCAGTACTTC. Translating it yields CASSLETGRYQETQYF.

This rearrangement joins TRBV7-6 to TRBJ2-1, with 10 positions matching TRBD2. Trimming cost V 3 bases and J 0 bases; bases outside gene matches: 5. CDR3 size: 17 residues. CDR1 and CDR2 (germline): SGHVS, FNYEAQ. The CDR3 reads CASSFRLAGDSYNEQFF. Written as DNA, the CDR3 is TGTGCCAGCAGCTTTAGGCTAGCGGGAGACTCCTACAATGAGCAGTTCTTC. The full variable domain, in which reference TRBV7-6 and TRBJ2-1 provide the parts outside the CDR3, is GAGVSQSPRYKVTKRGQDVALRCDPISGHVSLYWYRQALGQGPEFLTYFNYEAQQDKSGLPNDRFSAERPEGSISTLTIQRTEQRDSAMYRCASSFRLAGDSYNEQFFGPGTRLTVL.